This TCR beta chain emerged from a study of blood T cell repertoires in COVID-19. CDR1 MDHEN and CDR2 SYDVKM come from the germline V gene. The junction had 11 bases not matched to a gene; V was cut back by 3 bases and J by 5 bases. The CDR3 totals 16 residues. This clone was observed once. Repertoires were generated with immunoSEQ multiplex PCR, while TCRdb's copy carries only in-frame clones and drops some. The sample shows about 310,000 clones, roughly 91% of them seen only once. The sequenced sample consisted of peripheral blood. This TCR was sampled from a middle-aged man with active or convalescent COVID-19. V and J are TRBV28 and TRBJ2-7; TRBD1 agrees at 9 bases. The CDR3 DNA sequence: TGTGCCAGCAGTTTTTTGTTATGGGACAGGGTTAACGAGCAGTACTTC. Its protein product is CASSFLLWDRVNEQYF.